Described below is a single TCR beta chain sequence and its context. The antigen is undetermined. Donors included only healthy HIV-negative adults lacking recent acute infections or vaccinations. This specimen comes from a study of shared clonotypes between healthy human individuals. Study background: The study used three CD4 naive, three CD4 memory, two CD8 naive and one CD8 memory plate per donor.

Using immunoSEQ multiplex PCR, the repertoire was profiled, and TCRdb retains in-frame clones only, with some absent. The data show a few million clones, around nine tenths seen once. CDR1 is LNHDA and CDR2 is SQIVND in the germline V gene (reference sequence). The ends were cut back, 3 bases at V and 10 bases at J, with 16 bases in the middle. The CDR3 loop spans 14 amino acids. Whole-study findings and limits: Estimated clonotype richness was generally higher in naive than memory subsets.

The clonotype was recovered from a man between 18 and 29 years old in good health. The chain uses TRBV19 and TRBJ1-5; D perhaps matches TRBD1 (5 bases). The source material was naive CD4+ T cells sorted from blood. As for subset: CD45RA+ positively selected. CDR3 nucleotides: TGTGCCAGTAGTATTCCCGGGACCATCAATCCCCAGCATTTT. Encoded protein: CASSIPGTINPQHF. Based on the CDR3 plus reference TRBV19 and TRBJ1-5, the full variable domain is DGGITQSPKYLFRKEGQNVTLSCEQNLNHDAMYWYRQDPGQGLRLIYYSQIVNDFQKGDIAEGYSVSREKKESFPLTVTSAQKNPTAFYLCASSIPGTINPQHFGDGTRLSIL.